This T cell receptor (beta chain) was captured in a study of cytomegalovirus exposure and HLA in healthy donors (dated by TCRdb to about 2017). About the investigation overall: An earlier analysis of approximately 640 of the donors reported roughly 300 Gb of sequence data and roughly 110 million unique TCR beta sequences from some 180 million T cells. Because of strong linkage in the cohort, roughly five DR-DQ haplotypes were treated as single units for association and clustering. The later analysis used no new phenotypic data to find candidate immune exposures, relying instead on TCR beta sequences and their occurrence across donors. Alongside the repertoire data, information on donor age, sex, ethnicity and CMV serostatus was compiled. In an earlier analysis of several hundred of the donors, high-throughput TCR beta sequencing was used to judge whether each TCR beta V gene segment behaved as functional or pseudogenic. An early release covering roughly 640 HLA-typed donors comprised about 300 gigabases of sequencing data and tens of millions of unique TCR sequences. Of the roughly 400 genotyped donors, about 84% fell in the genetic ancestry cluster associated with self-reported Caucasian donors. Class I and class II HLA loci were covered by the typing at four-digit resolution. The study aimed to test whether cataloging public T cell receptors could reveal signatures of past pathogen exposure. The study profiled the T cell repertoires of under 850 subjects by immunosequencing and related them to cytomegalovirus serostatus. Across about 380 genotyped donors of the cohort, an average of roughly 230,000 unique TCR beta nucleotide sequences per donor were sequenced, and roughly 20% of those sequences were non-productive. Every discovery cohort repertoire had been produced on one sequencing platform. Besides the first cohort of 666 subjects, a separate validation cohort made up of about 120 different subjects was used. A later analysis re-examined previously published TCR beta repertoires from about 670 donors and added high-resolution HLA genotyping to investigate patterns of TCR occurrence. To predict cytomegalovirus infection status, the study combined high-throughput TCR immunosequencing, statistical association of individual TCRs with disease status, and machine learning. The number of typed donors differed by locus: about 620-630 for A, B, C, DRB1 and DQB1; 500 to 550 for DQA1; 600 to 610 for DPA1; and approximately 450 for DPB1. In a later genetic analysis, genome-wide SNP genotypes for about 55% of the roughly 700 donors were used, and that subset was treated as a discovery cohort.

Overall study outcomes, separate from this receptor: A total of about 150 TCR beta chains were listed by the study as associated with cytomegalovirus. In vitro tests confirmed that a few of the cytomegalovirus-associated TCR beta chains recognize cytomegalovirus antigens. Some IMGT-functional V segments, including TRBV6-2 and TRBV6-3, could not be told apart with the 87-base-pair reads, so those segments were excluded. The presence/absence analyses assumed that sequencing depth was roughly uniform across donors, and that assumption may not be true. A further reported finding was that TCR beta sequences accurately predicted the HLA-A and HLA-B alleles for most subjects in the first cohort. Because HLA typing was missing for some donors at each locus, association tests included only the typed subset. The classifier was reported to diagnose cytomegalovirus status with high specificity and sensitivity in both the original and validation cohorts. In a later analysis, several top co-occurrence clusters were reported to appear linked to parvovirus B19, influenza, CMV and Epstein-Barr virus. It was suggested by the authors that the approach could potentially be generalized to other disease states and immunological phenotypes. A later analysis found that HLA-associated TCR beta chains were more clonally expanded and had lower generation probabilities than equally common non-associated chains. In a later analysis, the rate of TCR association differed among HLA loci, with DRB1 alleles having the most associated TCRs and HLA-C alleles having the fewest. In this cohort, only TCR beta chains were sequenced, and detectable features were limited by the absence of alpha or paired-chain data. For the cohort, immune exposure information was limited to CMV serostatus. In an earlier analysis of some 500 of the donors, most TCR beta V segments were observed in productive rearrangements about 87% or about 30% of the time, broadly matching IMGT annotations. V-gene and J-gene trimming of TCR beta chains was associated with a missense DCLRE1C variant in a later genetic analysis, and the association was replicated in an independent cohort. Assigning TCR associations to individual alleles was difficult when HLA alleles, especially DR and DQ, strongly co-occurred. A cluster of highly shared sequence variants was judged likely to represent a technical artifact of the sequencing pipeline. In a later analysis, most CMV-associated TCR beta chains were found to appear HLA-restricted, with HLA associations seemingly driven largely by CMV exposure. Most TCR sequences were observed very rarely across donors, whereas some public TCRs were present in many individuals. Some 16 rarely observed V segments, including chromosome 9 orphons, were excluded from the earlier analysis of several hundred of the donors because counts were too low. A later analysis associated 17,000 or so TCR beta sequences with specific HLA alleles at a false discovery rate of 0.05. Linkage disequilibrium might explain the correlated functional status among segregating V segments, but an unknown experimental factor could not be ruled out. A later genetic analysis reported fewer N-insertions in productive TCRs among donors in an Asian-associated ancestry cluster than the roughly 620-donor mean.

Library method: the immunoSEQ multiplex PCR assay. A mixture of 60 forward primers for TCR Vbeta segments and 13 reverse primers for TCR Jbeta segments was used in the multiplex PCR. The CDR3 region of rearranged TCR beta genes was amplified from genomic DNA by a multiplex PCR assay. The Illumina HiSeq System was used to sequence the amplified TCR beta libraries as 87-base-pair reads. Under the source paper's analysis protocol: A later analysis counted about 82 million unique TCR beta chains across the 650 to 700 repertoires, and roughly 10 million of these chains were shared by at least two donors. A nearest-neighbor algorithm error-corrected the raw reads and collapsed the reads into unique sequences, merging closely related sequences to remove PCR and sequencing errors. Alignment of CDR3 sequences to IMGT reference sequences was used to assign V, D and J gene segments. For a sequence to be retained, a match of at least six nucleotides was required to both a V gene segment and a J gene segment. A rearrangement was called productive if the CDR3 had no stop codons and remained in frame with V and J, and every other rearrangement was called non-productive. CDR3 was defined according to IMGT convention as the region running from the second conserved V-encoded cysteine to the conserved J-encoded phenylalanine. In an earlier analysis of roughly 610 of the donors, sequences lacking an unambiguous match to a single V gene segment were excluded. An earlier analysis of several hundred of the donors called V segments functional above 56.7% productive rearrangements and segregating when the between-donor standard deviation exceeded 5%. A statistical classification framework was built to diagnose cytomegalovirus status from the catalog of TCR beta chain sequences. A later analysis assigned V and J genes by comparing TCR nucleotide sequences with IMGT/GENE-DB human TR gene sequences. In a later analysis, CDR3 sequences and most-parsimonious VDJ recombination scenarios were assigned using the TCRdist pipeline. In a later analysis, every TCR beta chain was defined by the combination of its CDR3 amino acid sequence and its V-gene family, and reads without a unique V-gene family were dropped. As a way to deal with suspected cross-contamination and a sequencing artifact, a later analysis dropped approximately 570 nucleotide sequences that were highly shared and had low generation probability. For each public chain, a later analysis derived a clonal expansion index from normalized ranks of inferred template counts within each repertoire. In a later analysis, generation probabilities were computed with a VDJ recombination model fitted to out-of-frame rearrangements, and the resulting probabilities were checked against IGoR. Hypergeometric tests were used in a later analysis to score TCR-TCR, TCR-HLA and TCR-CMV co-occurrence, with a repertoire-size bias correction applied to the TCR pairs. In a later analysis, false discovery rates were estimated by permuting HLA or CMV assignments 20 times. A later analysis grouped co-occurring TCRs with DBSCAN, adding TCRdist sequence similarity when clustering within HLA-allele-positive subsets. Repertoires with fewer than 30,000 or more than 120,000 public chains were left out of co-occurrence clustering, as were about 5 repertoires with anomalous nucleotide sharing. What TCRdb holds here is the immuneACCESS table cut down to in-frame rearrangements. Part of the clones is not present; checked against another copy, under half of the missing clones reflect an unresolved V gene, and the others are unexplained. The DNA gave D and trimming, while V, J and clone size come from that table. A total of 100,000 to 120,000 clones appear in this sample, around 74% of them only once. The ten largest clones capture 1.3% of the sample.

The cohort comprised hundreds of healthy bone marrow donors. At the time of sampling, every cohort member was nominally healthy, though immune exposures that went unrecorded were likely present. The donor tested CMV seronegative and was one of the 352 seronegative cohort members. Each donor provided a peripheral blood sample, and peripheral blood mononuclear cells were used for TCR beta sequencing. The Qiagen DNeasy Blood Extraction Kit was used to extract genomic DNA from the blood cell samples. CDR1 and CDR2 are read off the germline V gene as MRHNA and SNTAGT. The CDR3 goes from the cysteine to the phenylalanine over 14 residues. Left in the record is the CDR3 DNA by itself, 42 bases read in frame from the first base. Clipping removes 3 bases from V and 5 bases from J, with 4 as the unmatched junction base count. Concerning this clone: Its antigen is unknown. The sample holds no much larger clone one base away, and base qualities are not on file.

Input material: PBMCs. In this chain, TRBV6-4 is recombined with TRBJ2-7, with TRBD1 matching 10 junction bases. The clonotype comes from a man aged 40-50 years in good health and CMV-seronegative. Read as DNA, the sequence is TGTGCCAGCAGTGAGGGACAGGGGACGCACGAGCAGTACTTC. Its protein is CASSEGQGTHEQYF.